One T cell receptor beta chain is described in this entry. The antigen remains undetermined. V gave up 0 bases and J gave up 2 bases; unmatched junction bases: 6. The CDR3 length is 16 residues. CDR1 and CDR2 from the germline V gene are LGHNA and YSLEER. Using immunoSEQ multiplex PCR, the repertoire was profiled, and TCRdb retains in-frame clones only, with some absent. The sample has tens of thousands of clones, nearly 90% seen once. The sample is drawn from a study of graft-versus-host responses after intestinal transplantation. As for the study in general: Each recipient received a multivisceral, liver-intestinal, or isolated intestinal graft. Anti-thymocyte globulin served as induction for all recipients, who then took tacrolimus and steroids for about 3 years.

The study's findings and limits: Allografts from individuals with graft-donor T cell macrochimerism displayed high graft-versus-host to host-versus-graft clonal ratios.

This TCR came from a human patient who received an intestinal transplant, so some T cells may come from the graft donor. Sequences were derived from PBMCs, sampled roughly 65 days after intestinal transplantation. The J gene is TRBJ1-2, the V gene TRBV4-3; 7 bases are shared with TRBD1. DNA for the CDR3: TGCGCCAGCAGCCAAGAGACAGGGTTTACCAACTATGGCTACACCTTC. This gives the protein CASSQETGFTNYGYTF.